This T cell receptor beta chain was recorded in a study of T-cell reconstitution after alpha-beta-depleted transplantation in children. At least ten counts were recorded for this clonotype. Its specificity is not known. V gave up 1 base and J gave up 7 bases, with 8 bases separating them. Germline V gene lookup returns CDR1 SGHVS and CDR2 FQNEAQ. The CDR3 sequence is 13 residues long. Study observations and caveats: Newly produced T cells mostly provided counts and TCRbeta diversity after one year, as hyperexpanded clones declined. The origin of alpha-beta T cells about two months after transplant was reportedly several hundred expanded graft clones.

TCRbeta library preparation incorporated unique molecular identifiers. TCRdb independently ran MiXCR on the PCR reads; one entry per CDR3 protein. The table records about 230,000 distinct CDR3 sequences, 9.5% to 13% of them present only once. The source material was PBMCs, sampled before TCRalphabeta/CD19-depleted stem cell transplant. The rearrangement links TRBV7-8 to TRBJ2-1; D remains ambiguous. The source is a child under two years old with acute myeloid leukemia, due to receive a stem cell transplant. The CDR3 loop reads CASSLVLNNEQFF. The DNA of the CDR3 is TGTGCCAGCAGCTTAGTTTTAAATAATGAGCAGTTCTTC.